Sequencing of this T cell receptor beta chain was carried out in a study of T cells after posttransplantation cyclophosphamide. J gave up 0 bases and V 3 bases, and 5 bases lay outside the gene matches. The length of the CDR3 is 15 residues. CDR1 MNHNS and CDR2 SASEGT come from the germline V gene. This clone occurred many times. The table came from immunoSEQ multiplex PCR; TCRdb's copy has only in-frame clones and leaves some out. The sample has about 22,000 clones, none seen only once. The rearrangement links TRBV6-1 to TRBJ2-7, with 7 positions matching TRBD2. Sequencing input: PBMCs. The TCR was taken from a woman between 45 and 60 years old in good health, CMV-negative, and a related stem cell transplant donor. The CDR3 DNA reads TGTGCCAGCAGTGACGGGGAGGGGACCTCCTACGAGCAGTACTTC. Amino acid sequence: CASSDGEGTSYEQYF.